This T cell receptor (beta chain) is from a study of blood T cell repertoires in COVID-19. Background on the study: The origin of the acute and convalescent COVID-19 samples was the United States, Italy and Spain. The analysed material was cDNA or gDNA that came from T cells, B-cell-depleted T cells, or PBMCs.

Sequencing used immunoSEQ multiplex PCR; TCRdb keeps in-frame clones, though not all of them. The sample includes some 91,000 clones, more than 75% of them seen just once. The CDR3 covers 12 residues. Germline lookup yields CDR1 SNHLY and CDR2 FYNNEI. Trimming stripped 7 bases from V and 4 bases from J, with 10 bases between. The chain carries TRBV2 and TRBJ1-2; no clear D gene. What was sequenced was peripheral blood. This sequence originates from a man between 65 and 85 years old with acute or convalescent COVID-19. CDR3 nucleotide sequence: TGTGCCAGCAATCGGGAATTCTATGGCTACACCTTC. It codes for CASNREFYGYTF.